The 24 T cell receptor beta chains below all came from one sample that was sequenced in a study of shared clonotypes between healthy human individuals. Sequencing used immunoSEQ multiplex PCR; TCRdb keeps in-frame clones, though not all of them. Here the sample spans more than 550,000 clones, over 55% being singletons. Sequencing input: memory CD4+ T cells sorted from blood. Subset noted: CD45RA-negative fraction. These receptors were taken from a young woman in good health.

The chain combines TRBV30 with TRBJ1-2, with unresolved D. Trimming pared 0 bases from V and 0 bases from J, leaving 11 bases between. Germline assignment: CDR1 GTSNPN and CDR2 SVGIG (reference sequence). The CDR3 length is 15 residues. Here the CDR3 reads CAWSVHRLSNYGYTF. DNA of the CDR3: TGTGCCTGGAGTGTACACCGGCTTTCTAACTATGGCTACACCTTC.

The rearrangement joins TRBV11-2 to TRBJ1-2; no reliable D call. Germline V gene data show CDR1 as SGHAT and CDR2 as FQNNGV. The V gene lost 3 bases and the J gene lost 6 bases, with 11 bases spanning the gap. This CDR3 spans 13 amino acids. The CDR3 protein is CASSFRALDGYTF. The CDR3 coding sequence is TGTGCCAGCAGCTTCCGGGCCTTAGATGGCTACACCTTC.

This clone has more than one count but fewer than ten. V and J are TRBV27 and TRBJ2-7; TRBD1 is a possible D gene (6 bases). Germline V CDR1 and CDR2: MNHEY, SMNVEV (reference sequence). V lost 0 bases and J 2 bases, leaving 17 bases between the germline ends. CDR3 length equals 17 residues. DNA for the CDR3: TGTGCCAGCAGTTTATCGGTCAGGGGCGGCTGGCCCTACGAGCAGTACTTC. This encodes CASSLSVRGGWPYEQYF.

The chain couples TRBV14 to TRBJ2-7; 11 nucleotides line up with TRBD2. This CDR3 is built from 14 residues. The junction had 3 bases not matched to a gene; V was cut back by 4 bases and J by 4 bases. Per the germline V gene, CDR1 is SGHDN and CDR2 is FVKESK. CDR3 sequence: CASSRTSGPYEQYF. The CDR3 bases are TGTGCCAGCAGCCGGACTAGCGGGCCATACGAGCAGTACTTC.

The rearrangement uses TRBV19 and TRBJ2-1; a weak D match, TRBD1 (6 bases). Germline V CDR1 and CDR2: LNHDA, SQIVND (reference sequence). CDR3 length equals 13 residues. Between the trimmed V and J ends, which lost 9 bases and 6 bases, there was a span of 15 bases. CDR3 nucleotide sequence: TGTGCCAGGACCCACGGGACAAGCAATGAGCAGTTCTTC. Translating gives CARTHGTSNEQFF.

This clone was recorded at least ten times. CDR3 DNA sequence: TGTGCCAGCAGCTTAGCGCGCAATGAGCAGTTCTTC. Translated, it gives CASSLARNEQFF. J is TRBJ2-1 and V is TRBV7-8; D gene uncertain. The germline CDR1 and CDR2 sequences are SGHVS and FQNEAQ. Trimming took off 0 bases at V and 6 bases at J, with 3 bases between the two ends. This CDR3 region has 12 residues.

The V and J genes are TRBV5-1 and TRBJ2-7; possibly TRBD2 for D (6 bases). Trimming took 0 bases from V and 3 from J, leaving 13 bases between them. CDR1 is SGHRS, CDR2 YFSETQ, per germline. The CDR3 extends over 15 amino acids. CDR3 sequence reads: CASSLAPSVNYEQYF. In DNA form, the CDR3 reads TGCGCCAGCAGCTTGGCTCCTAGCGTCAACTACGAGCAGTACTTC.

The J gene is TRBJ2-7, the V gene TRBV18, with D unclear. The CDR3 length is 13 residues. V shed 3 bases and J shed 3 bases, with 9 bases lying between them. Germline V gives CDR1 KGHSH, CDR2 LQKENI. The CDR3 sequence is CASSPWGIYEQYF. CDR3 DNA: TGTGCCAGCTCACCCTGGGGAATCTACGAGCAGTACTTC.

The V call is TRBV19, the J call TRBJ2-7; a weak D match, TRBD2 (6 bases). Germline V gene sequence: CDR1 LNHDA, CDR2 SQIVND (reference sequence). V dropped 6 bases and J dropped 6 bases, with 15 bases sitting between them. CDR3 length: 13 amino acids. DNA of the CDR3: TGTGCCAGTAGCGGGAGTGTTTTAGGCGAGCAGTACTTC. Amino acid sequence: CASSGSVLGEQYF.

The V gene is TRBV9, the J gene TRBJ2-3; 9 bases map to TRBD2. Germline V gives CDR1 SGDLS, CDR2 YYNGEE. There are 15 residues in the CDR3. V was pared by 0 bases and J by 1 base, with 0 bases of the junction left unmatched. The CDR3 protein is CASSVGTSGTDTQYF. For the CDR3, the DNA is TGTGCCAGCAGCGTAGGGACTAGCGGCACAGATACGCAGTATTTT.

The chain uses TRBV19 and TRBJ1-2; D call uncertain. V was pared by 6 bases and J by 6 bases, with 14 bases between. The CDR3 is made up of 13 amino acids. Germline V gene data show CDR1 as LNHDA and CDR2 as SQIVND (reference sequence). CDR3 coding DNA: TGTGCCAGTAGAGCAGCTCTTAAGGATGGCTACACCTTC. As protein: CASRAALKDGYTF.

This clone was seen repeatedly, ten times or more. The V call is TRBV19, the J call TRBJ2-7; D gene ambiguous. Germline values: CDR1 LNHDA, CDR2 SQIVND (reference sequence). There are 14 residues in the CDR3. The V end was cut by 3 bases, the J end by 3 bases, with 12 bases between. CDR3 in DNA: TGTGCCAGTAGTATGGTCGGGTCTTACTACGAGCAGTACTTC. This translates into CASSMVGSYYEQYF.

Many counts were recorded for this clone. The genes are TRBV7-8 and TRBJ2-3, with 12 nucleotides matching TRBD2. The J segment lost 11 bases and the V segment lost 5 bases, leaving 8 bases of the junction unmatched. Germline assignment: CDR1 SGHVS and CDR2 FQNEAQ. The CDR3 length is 14 residues. CDR3 coding DNA: TGTGCCAGCAGCCCTAGCGGGAGGGGCAGAGTGCAGTATTTT. The encoded protein is CASSPSGRGRVQYF.

Comment on this clone: The sample contains more than one DNA sequence encoding this CDR3. The V gene is TRBV28, the J gene TRBJ1-2; D is unresolved. CDR1 and CDR2 (germline): MDHEN, SYDVKM. The CDR3 has 12 amino acids. V was clipped by 6 bases and J by 3 bases, with 8 bases between them. The CDR3 loop reads CASSTRDYGYTF. The CDR3 DNA reads TGTGCCAGCAGCACACGAGACTATGGCTACACCTTC.

This clone has just a few counts. The V call is TRBV13, the J call TRBJ2-3; a possible D gene is TRBD1 (6 bases). Trimming left V 0 bases short and J 0 bases short, with 10 bases between. Germline lookup yields CDR1 PRHDT and CDR2 FYEKMQ (reference sequence). This CDR3 is built from 16 residues. The CDR3 reads CASSLGPTGSTDTQYF. The CDR3 DNA is TGTGCCAGCAGCTTAGGCCCTACAGGGAGCACAGATACGCAGTATTTT.

The rearrangement joins TRBV4-2 to TRBJ1-4; TRBD1 is a possible D gene (5 bases). The CDR3 is 14 amino acids. Looked up from germline, CDR1 is LGHNA and CDR2 is YNFKEQ. Trimming stripped 5 bases from V and 5 bases from J, with 12 bases between. The CDR3 spells CASSGRKGNEKLFF. The CDR3 DNA is TGTGCCAGCAGCGGGCGAAAGGGGAATGAAAAACTGTTTTTT.

This chain uses TRBV6-1 with TRBJ1-1; no definite D call. Germline-derived CDR1 and CDR2 are MNHNS and SASEGT. CDR3 length: 15 residues. Trimming took 5 bases from V and 4 from J, leaving 17 bases between them. As DNA, the CDR3 is TGTGCCAGCAGTCTTGAGGGAATGGTTGGCACTGAAGCTTTCTTT. Amino acid sequence: CASSLEGMVGTEAFF.

The chain uses TRBV5-4 and TRBJ1-4; 11 positions match TRBD1. The CDR3 totals 17 residues. CDR1 is SGHNT, CDR2 YYREEE, per germline (reference sequence). V lost 4 bases to trimming and J lost 8 bases; unmatched junction nucleotides: 13. The CDR3 DNA reads as TGTGCCAGCAGCGGTTCCTCCGGGACAGGGGGGAGGGAAAAACTGTTTTTT. Protein product: CASSGSSGTGGREKLFF. The variable domain in full, completed from reference TRBV5-4 and TRBJ1-4, reads ETGVTQSPTHLIKTRGQQVTLRCSSQSGHNTVSWYQQALGQGPQFIFQYYREEENGRGNFPPRFSGLQFPNYSSELNVNALELDDSALYLCASSGSSGTGGREKLFFGSGTQLSVL.

V usage is TRBV5-1 and J usage is TRBJ2-3; TRBD2 agrees at 14 bases. Germline CDR1 reads SGHRS; CDR2 reads YFSETQ. The junction had 3 bases not matched to a gene; V was cut back by 4 bases and J by 2 bases. The CDR3 is 16 residues long. CDR3 residues: CASSKGLAGDTDTQYF. The CDR3 DNA follows: TGCGCCAGCAGCAAGGGACTAGCGGGAGACACAGATACGCAGTATTTT. Full variable domain (remainder filled in from reference TRBV5-1 and TRBJ2-3): KAGVTQTPRYLIKTRGQQVTLSCSPISGHRSVSWYQQTPGQGLQFLFEYFSETQRNKGNFPGRFSGRQFSNSRSEMNVSTLELGDSALYLCASSKGLAGDTDTQYFGPGTRLTVL.

The CDR3 loop reads CASSSAESRAYLGEQYF. CDR3 DNA: TGCGCCAGCAGCTCGGCGGAGTCGCGGGCTTACTTAGGTGAGCAGTACTTC. The J gene is TRBJ2-7, the V gene TRBV5-1; tentatively, D is TRBD2 (5 bases). V lost 3 bases and J 7 bases, leaving 26 bases between the germline ends. CDR1 is SGHRS and CDR2 is YFSETQ in the germline V gene. This CDR3 spans 17 amino acids.

V usage is TRBV19 and J usage is TRBJ1-4; no clear D. The ends were cut back, 3 bases at V and 13 bases at J, with 15 bases in the middle. The germline V gene encodes CDR1 LNHDA and CDR2 SQIVND (reference sequence). The CDR3 runs to 13 residues. The CDR3 loop is CASSMSEVRRLFF. The CDR3 DNA follows: TGTGCCAGTAGTATGTCGGAGGTCCGGCGACTGTTTTTT.

This clone appeared many times. The chain couples TRBV7-2 to TRBJ2-1, with 8 bases identical to TRBD2. The CDR3 extends over 15 amino acids. Unmatched junction bases numbered 11, after V lost 5 bases and J lost 8 bases. Looked up from germline, CDR1 is SGHTA and CDR2 is FQGNSA. The CDR3 nucleotides are TGTGCCAGCAGCCGACGCGGGACTAGTCGATATGAGCAGTTCTTC. It encodes CASSRRGTSRYEQFF.

The chain links TRBV28 to TRBJ2-3; 9 nucleotides agree with TRBD1. The CDR3 is made up of 16 amino acids. The junction had 8 bases not matched to a gene; V was cut back by 6 bases and J by 1 base. Germline-derived CDR1 and CDR2 are MDHEN and SYDVKM. In DNA form, the CDR3 reads TGTGCCAGCAGACCGGGACAGGGTCGGCGCACAGATACGCAGTATTTT. Amino acids: CASRPGQGRRTDTQYF.

Points on this clone: Other DNA sequences in this specimen translate into the identical CDR3. The chain employs TRBV2 and TRBJ2-1; 12 bases line up with TRBD1. The CDR3 consists of 14 residues. The V gene end was trimmed by 5 bases and the J gene end by 7 bases; junction bases not matched to a gene: 3. Germline V lookup: CDR1 SNHLY, CDR2 FYNNEI. As DNA, the CDR3 is TGTGCCAGCAGTCGGGACAGGGGGCTTAATGAGCAGTTCTTC. The encoded protein is CASSRDRGLNEQFF.